This T cell receptor beta chain was observed in a study of CD8 T cells in ankylosing spondylitis. Researchers built TCR beta libraries using quantitative 5'-RACE with molecular barcodes. TCRdb passed the 5' RACE reads through MiXCR, listing each CDR3 protein once. The sample carries just over 350,000 distinct CDR3 sequences, roughly 22% recorded once. Trimming cost V 4 bases and J 14 bases, with 12 bases left between them. The CDR3 spans 11 residues. The germline CDR1 and CDR2 sequences are SEHNR and FQNEAQ (reference sequence). The receptor comes from a male donor with ankylosing spondylitis or in good health (not recorded which). The sequencing input was blood, either unsorted or a sorted T cell fraction (not recorded which). The chain recombines TRBV7-9 with TRBJ2-1; D may correspond to TRBD1 or TRBD2 (5 bases each). As DNA, the CDR3 is TGTGCCAGCAGCTCGTGGGGGTGGGAGTTCTTC. Its translation is CASSSWGWEFF.